These T cell receptor beta chains were read from a single sample in a study of beta chain features in type 1 diabetes. The protocol was immunoSEQ multiplex PCR, while the TCRdb copy is restricted to in-frame clones and leaves out a portion. Among more than 250,000 clones listed, roughly 22% were seen once. Sequencing input: naive CD4+ T cells from blood. These TCRs come from a woman aged 40 to 55 with type 1 diabetes. CDR3s include the opening cysteine and the closing phenylalanine or tryptophan. The D gene is left open where the match is weak. The listing skips clone size in some rows; elsewhere it reads once, few, many or a size class.

D	V	J	size	DNA	CDR3
TRBD1	TRBV6-5	TRBJ2-7	NA	TGTGCCACCGAGGCGCCGGACAGGGTATACGAGCAGTACTTC	CATEAPDRVYEQYF
TRBD1	TRBV27	TRBJ2-7	NA	TGTGCCAGCAAGGGACAGGGTAATCAGGTGCAGTACTTC	CASKGQGNQVQYF
TRBD1	TRBV4-1	TRBJ1-2	few	TGCGCCAGCAGCCCGCCGGGACAGCAAATTAACTATGGCTACACCTTC	CASSPPGQQINYGYTF
TRBD1	TRBV2	TRBJ1-2	NA	TGTGCCAGCAGTGATGTCGGGCAGGGGGACTATGGCTACACCTTC	CASSDVGQGDYGYTF
NA	TRBV9	TRBJ2-1	few	TGTGCCAGCAGCGTAGTGGCAGGTAGTGGCAATGAGCAGTTCTTC	CASSVVAGSGNEQFF
TRBD1	TRBV7-2	TRBJ2-2	NA	TGTGCCAGCAGCCTGGGACAGGGACCCGGGGAGCTGTTTTTT	CASSLGQGPGELFF
NA	TRBV7-2	TRBJ1-1	NA	TGTGCCAGCAGCTTGGACAGGAACACTGAAGCTTTCTTT	CASSLDRNTEAFF
TRBD1	TRBV29-1	TRBJ2-5	few	TGCAGCGTTAACTTGGGACAGGGCCCCGCTGGGACCCAGTACTTC	CSVNLGQGPAGTQYF
NA	TRBV25-1	TRBJ1-2	few	TGTGCCAGCAGTGAATCAGGAGGGGGGGTGGCCGGCTACACCTTC	CASSESGGGVAGYTF
TRBD1	TRBV28	TRBJ1-5	NA	TGTGCCAGCAGCCGACCGGGACAGGGTTTTGAGCCCCAGCATTTT	CASSRPGQGFEPQHF
TRBD2	TRBV9	TRBJ2-1	few	TGTGCCAGTGCGCCAATGGGACTAGCGATCGATGAGCAGTTCTTC	CASAPMGLAIDEQFF
TRBD2	TRBV29-1	TRBJ2-3	few	TGCAGCGGCGGGGGGGGAGCGGGACAAACAGATACGCAGTATTTT	CSGGGGAGQTDTQYF
TRBD1	TRBV29-1	TRBJ1-5	NA	TGCAGCGTACGAGGAGGGGACAGTCCGAATCAGCCCCAGCATTTT	CSVRGGDSPNQPQHF
TRBD1	TRBV18	TRBJ2-7	few	TGTGCCAGCTCACCATCGGACAGGGTCGAGCAGTACTTC	CASSPSDRVEQYF
NA	TRBV11-2	TRBJ1-1	few	TGTGCCAGCAGCTTGCTAGTGAACACTGAAGCTTTCTTT	CASSLLVNTEAFF
NA	TRBV7-2	TRBJ2-7	once	TGTGCCAGCAGCCAAGTGCAGGGGCAGCCCTACTACGAGCAGTACTTC	CASSQVQGQPYYEQYF
NA	TRBV5-1	TRBJ2-2	few	TGCGCCAGCAGCTTCCAAGGGGCGACCGGGGAGCTGTTTTTT	CASSFQGATGELFF
NA	TRBV7-9	TRBJ1-2	few	TGTGCCAGCAGCCCCTACAGGAAAGGAGGCTACACCTTC	CASSPYRKGGYTF
NA	TRBV29-1	TRBJ2-1	few	TGCAGCGCCATGGACTGGGACAATGAGCAGTTCTTC	CSAMDWDNEQFF
TRBD2	TRBV6-6	TRBJ2-5	NA	TGTGCCAGCAGCCCAGGACTAGCGGGGAAAGAGACCCAGTACTTC	CASSPGLAGKETQYF
TRBD1	TRBV5-1	TRBJ2-7	few	TGCGCCAGCAGCTTGCCCGGGACAGACTCCTACGAGCAGTACTTC	CASSLPGTDSYEQYF
TRBD1	TRBV18	TRBJ1-2	few	TGTGCCAGCTCGCCCGGACAGGCGGAAGGCTACACCTTC	CASSPGQAEGYTF
NA	TRBV5-1	TRBJ2-1	few	TGCGCCAGCAGCTTAAGGGGTCATGGGGGAGGTGAGCAGTTCTTC	CASSLRGHGGGEQFF
NA	TRBV29-1	TRBJ1-1	few	TGCAGCGTTGAGGACTCCCCCGGCGCTGAAGCTTTCTTT	CSVEDSPGAEAFF
NA	TRBV2	TRBJ1-1	NA	TGTGCCAGCAGTGAATGGGGGGAGAACACTGAAGCTTTCTTT	CASSEWGENTEAFF
NA	TRBV2	TRBJ1-5	few	TGTGCCAGCAAGGGGGATAGCAATCAGCCCCAGCATTTT	CASKGDSNQPQHF
TRBD1	TRBV30	TRBJ1-1	few	TGTGCCTGGAGTGTGACCGGGACAGTCGGGCGGAAAGCTTTCTTT	CAWSVTGTVGRKAFF
TRBD1	TRBV15	TRBJ1-1	few	TGTGCCACCAGCAGAGGGCCGCAGGGGGCAGCTGAAGCTTTCTTT	CATSRGPQGAAEAFF
NA	TRBV4-2	TRBJ2-1	NA	TGTGCCAGCAGCCAGCTCGGGAGTGATGAGCAGTTCTTC	CASSQLGSDEQFF
NA	TRBV6-5	TRBJ2-7	few	TGTGCCAGCAGTTACACCTACAGGGAAGGCGAGCAGTACTTC	CASSYTYREGEQYF
TRBD1	TRBV4-1	TRBJ1-2	NA	TGCGCCAGCAGCCCCTCCTTGCAGGGGGATTACTATGGCTACACCTTC	CASSPSLQGDYYGYTF
NA	TRBV18	TRBJ2-5	NA	TGTGCCAGCTCACCAATCGAGGGGACCCAGTACTTC	CASSPIEGTQYF